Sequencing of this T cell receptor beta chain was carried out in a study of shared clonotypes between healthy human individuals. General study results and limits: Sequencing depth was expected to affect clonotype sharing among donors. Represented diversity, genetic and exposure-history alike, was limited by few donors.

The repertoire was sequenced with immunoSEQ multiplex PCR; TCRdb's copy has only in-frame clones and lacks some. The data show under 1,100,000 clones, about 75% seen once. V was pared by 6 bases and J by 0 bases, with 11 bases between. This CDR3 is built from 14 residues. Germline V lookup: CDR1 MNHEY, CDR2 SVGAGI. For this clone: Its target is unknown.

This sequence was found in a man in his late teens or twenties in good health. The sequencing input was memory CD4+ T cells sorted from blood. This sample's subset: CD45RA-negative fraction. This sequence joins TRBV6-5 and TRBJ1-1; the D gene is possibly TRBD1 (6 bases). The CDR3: CASRNRDLNTEAFF. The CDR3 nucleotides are TGTGCCAGCAGAAACAGGGATTTGAACACTGAAGCTTTCTTT.